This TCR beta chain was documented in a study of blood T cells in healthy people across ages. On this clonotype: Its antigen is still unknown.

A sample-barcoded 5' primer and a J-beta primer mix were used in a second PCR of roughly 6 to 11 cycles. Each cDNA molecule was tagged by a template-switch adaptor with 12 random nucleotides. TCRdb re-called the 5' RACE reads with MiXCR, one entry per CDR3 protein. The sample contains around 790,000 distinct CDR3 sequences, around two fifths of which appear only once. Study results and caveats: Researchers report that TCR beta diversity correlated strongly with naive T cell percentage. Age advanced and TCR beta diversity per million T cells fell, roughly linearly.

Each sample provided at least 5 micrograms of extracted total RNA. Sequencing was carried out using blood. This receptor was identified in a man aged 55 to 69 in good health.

The CDR3 region is CASSDRGVLGDTQYF. The CDR3 coding sequence is TGTGCCAGCAGCGACAGAGGGGTACTAGGAGATACGCAGTATTTT. This rearrangement joins TRBV11-3 to TRBJ2-3, with D possibly called TRBD1 or TRBD2 (5 bases each). This CDR3 is built from 15 residues. CDR1 is SGHNT and CDR2 is YENEEA in the germline V gene. V dropped 5 bases and J dropped 5 bases, with 17 bases sitting between them. Variable domain in full (rest from reference TRBV11-3 and TRBJ2-3): EAGVVQSPRYKIIEKKQPVAFWCNPISGHNTLYWYLQNLGQGPELLIRYENEEAVDDSQLPKDRFSAERLKGVDSTLKIQPAELGDSAVYLCASSDRGVLGDTQYFGPGTRLTVL.